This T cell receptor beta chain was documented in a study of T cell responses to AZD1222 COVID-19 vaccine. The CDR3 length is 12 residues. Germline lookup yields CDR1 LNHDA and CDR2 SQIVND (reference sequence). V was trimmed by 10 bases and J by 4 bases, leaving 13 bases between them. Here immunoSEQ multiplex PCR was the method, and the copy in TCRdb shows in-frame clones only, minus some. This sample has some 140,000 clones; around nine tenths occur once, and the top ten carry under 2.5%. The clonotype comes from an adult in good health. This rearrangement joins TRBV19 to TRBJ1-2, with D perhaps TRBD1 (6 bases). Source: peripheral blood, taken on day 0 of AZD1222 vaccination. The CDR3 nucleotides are TGTGCCAATTTTACAGGGATCTATGGCTACACCTTC. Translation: CANFTGIYGYTF. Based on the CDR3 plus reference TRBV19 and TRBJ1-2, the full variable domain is DGGITQSPKYLFRKEGQNVTLSCEQNLNHDAMYWYRQDPGQGLRLIYYSQIVNDFQKGDIAEGYSVSREKKESFPLTVTSAQKNPTAFYLCANFTGIYGYTFGSGTRLTVV.